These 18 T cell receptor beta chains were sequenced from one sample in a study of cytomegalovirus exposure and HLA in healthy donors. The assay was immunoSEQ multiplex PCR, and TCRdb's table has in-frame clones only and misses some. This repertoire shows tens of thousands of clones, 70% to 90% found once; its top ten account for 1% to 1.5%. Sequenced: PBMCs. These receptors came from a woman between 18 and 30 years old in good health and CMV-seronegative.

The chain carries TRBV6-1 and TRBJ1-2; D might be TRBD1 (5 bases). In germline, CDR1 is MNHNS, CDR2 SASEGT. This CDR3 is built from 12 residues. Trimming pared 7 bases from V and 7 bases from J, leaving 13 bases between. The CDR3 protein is CASTPPTAGYTF. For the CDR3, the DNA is TGTGCCAGCACACCTCCGACAGCTGGCTACACCTTC.

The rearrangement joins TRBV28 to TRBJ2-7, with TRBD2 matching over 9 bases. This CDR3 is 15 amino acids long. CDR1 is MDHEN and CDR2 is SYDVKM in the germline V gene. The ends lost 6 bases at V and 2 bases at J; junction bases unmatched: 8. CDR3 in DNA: TGTGCCAGCAGCCACGGGTCTAGCGGGACCTACGAGCAGTACTTC. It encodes CASSHGSSGTYEQYF.

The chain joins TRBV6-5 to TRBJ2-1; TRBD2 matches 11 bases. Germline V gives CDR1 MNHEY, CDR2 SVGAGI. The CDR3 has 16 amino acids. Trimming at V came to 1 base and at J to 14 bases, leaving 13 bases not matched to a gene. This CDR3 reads CASSYLLAGASGGEFF. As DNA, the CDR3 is TGTGCCAGCAGTTACTTACTAGCGGGAGCCTCGGGTGGGGAGTTCTTC.

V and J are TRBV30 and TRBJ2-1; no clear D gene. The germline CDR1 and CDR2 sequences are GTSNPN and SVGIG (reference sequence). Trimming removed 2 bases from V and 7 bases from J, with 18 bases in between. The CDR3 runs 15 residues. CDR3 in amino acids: CAWSIWAQGANEQFF. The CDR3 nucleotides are TGTGCCTGGAGTATATGGGCCCAAGGCGCAAATGAGCAGTTCTTC.

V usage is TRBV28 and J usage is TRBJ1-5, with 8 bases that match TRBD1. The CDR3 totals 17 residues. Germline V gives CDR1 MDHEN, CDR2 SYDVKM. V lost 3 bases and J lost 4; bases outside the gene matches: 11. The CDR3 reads CASSLRAGGWSNQPQHF. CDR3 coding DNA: TGTGCCAGCAGTTTGCGGGCAGGGGGCTGGAGTAATCAGCCCCAGCATTTT.

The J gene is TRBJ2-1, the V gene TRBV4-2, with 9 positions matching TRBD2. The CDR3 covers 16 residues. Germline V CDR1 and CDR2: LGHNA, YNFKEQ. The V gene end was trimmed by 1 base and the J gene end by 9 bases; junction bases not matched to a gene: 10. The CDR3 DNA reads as TGTGCCAGCAGCCAAGGGGCGGGGGGGCTGGACGCTGAGCAGTTCTTC. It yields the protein CASSQGAGGLDAEQFF.

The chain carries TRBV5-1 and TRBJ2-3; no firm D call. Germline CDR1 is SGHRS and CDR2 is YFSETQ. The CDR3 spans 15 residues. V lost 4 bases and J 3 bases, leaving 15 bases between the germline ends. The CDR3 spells CASSRNHPETDTQYF. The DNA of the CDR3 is TGCGCCAGCAGCCGCAACCACCCGGAGACAGATACGCAGTATTTT.

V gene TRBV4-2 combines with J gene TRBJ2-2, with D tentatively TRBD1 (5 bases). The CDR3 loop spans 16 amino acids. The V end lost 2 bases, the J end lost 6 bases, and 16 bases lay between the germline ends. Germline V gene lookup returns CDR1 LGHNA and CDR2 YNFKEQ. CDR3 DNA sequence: TGTGCCAGCAGCCAACAACAGGCTCTGATATCCGGGGAGCTGTTTTTT. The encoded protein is CASSQQQALISGELFF.

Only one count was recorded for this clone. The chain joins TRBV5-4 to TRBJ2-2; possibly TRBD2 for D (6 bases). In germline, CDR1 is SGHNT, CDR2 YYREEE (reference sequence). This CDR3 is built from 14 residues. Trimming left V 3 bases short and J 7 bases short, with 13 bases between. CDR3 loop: CASSSIRGGGELFF. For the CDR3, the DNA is TGTGCCAGCAGCTCAATTAGGGGAGGCGGGGAGCTGTTTTTT.

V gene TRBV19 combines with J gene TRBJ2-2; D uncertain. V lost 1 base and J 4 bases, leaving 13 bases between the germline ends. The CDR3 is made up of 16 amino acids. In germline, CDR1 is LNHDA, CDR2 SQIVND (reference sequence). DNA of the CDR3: TGTGCCAGTAGTATAGGTCAGGTGGTCGGCACCGGGGAGCTGTTTTTT. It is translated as CASSIGQVVGTGELFF.

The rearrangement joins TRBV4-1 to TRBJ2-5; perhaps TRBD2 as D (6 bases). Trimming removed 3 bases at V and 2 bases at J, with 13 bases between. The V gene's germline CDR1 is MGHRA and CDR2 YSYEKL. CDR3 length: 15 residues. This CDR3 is CASSQRGSPQETQYF. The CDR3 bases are TGCGCCAGCAGCCAGCGGGGTAGTCCACAAGAGACCCAGTACTTC.

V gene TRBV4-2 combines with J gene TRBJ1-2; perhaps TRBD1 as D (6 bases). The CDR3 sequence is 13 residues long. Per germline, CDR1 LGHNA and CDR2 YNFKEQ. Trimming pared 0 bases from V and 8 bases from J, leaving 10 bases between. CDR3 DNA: TGTGCCAGCAGCCAAGATCCGGGGGGCGGCTACACCTTC. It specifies CASSQDPGGGYTF.

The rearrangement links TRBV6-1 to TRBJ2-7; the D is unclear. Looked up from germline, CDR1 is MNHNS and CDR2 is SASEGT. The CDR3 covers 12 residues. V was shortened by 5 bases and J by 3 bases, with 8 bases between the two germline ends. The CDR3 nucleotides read TGTGCCAGCAGTACGACTGGCTACGAGCAGTACTTC. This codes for CASSTTGYEQYF.

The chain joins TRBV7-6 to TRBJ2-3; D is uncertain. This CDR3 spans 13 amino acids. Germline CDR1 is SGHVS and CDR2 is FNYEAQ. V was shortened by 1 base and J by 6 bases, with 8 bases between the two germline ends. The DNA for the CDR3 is TGTGCCAGCAGCTTAGACAAATCGGATACGCAGTATTTT. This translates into CASSLDKSDTQYF.

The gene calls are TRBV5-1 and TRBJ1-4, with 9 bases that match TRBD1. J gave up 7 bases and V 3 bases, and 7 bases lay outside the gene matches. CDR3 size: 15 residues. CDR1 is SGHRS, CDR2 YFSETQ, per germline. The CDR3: CASSSQGALLEKLFF. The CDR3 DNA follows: TGCGCCAGCAGCTCACAGGGGGCGCTTCTTGAAAAACTGTTTTTT.

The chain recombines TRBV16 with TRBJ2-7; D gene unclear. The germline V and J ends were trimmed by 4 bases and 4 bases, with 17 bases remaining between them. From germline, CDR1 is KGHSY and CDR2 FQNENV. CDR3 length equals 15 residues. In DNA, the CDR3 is TGTGCCAGCAGCCCCCCCCTTGCGGTTGCTTACGAGCAGTACTTC. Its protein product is CASSPPLAVAYEQYF.

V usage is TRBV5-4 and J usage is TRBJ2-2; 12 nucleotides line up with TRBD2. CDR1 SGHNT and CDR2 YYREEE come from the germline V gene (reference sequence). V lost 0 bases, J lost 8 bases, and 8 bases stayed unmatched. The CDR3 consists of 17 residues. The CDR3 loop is CASSLVTSGSVPGELFF. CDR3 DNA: TGTGCCAGCAGCTTGGTGACTAGCGGGAGTGTTCCAGGGGAGCTGTTTTTT.

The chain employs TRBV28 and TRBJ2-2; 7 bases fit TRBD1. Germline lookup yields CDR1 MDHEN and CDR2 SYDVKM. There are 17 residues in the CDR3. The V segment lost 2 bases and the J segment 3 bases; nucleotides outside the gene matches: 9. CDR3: CASSLGWQGVDTGELFF. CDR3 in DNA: TGTGCCAGCAGTTTAGGTTGGCAGGGGGTTGACACCGGGGAGCTGTTTTTT.